The present T cell receptor (beta chain) was sequenced within a study of blood T cell repertoires in COVID-19. Only in-frame clones appear in the TCRdb table, and some are missing; sequencing was by immunoSEQ multiplex PCR. Among about 160,000 clones, about 90% were seen once, and the ten largest hold 7% to 8%. The length of the CDR3 is 12 residues. The V gene lost 4 bases and the J gene lost 2 bases, with 6 bases spanning the gap. The germline V gene encodes CDR1 KGHSH and CDR2 LQKENI. V usage is TRBV18 and J usage is TRBJ2-7; D perhaps matches TRBD1 (6 bases). The specimen was PBMCs or T cells enriched from blood (not recorded which). The TCR sequence derives from a woman between 50 and 59 years old who had recovered from COVID-19. CDR3: CASSRDTYEQYF. In DNA, the CDR3 is TGTGCCAGCTCACGGGACACCTACGAGCAGTACTTC.